This T cell receptor beta chain was captured in a study of blood T cell repertoires in COVID-19. About the study: There were acute and convalescent COVID-19 samples, and they came from the United States, Italy and Spain. Sample material is recorded as cDNA or gDNA derived from T cells, B-cell-depleted T cells, or PBMCs.

Only in-frame clones appear in the TCRdb table, and some are missing; sequencing was by immunoSEQ multiplex PCR. The table includes some 51,000 clones, around 93% detected once. V was clipped by 3 bases and J by 6 bases; unmatched bases: 3. This CDR3 contains 13 residues. Germline V gives CDR1 LNHDA, CDR2 SQIVND (reference sequence). The J gene is TRBJ2-3, the V gene TRBV19; 7 bases align to TRBD1. The source material was peripheral blood. The source is a man aged 50 or older with acute or convalescent COVID-19. CDR3 in amino acids: CASSMPQGDTQYF. The CDR3 nucleotides read TGTGCCAGTAGTATGCCACAGGGGGATACGCAGTATTTT.